The clone carrying this T cell receptor (beta chain) was seen a handful of times. What it recognizes is unknown. This specimen comes from a study of T cells after yellow fever vaccination. UMIs and a universal primer site were added when TCR cDNA was made by 5'RACE template switching. Via MiXCR, TCRdb re-called the 5' RACE reads, giving one row per CDR3 protein. The data show approximately 610,000 distinct CDR3 sequences, roughly a sixth seen once. Broader study findings: Any FACS-sorted repertoire could hold abundant clonotypes that contaminate it from the bulk population. Researchers report a weaker secondary response that nonetheless peaked faster, day 5 versus 15.

V lost 2 bases to trimming and J lost 4 bases, with 8 bases between them. Per the germline V gene, CDR1 is SGHTA and CDR2 is FQGTGA. CDR3 length: 13 residues. This chain connects TRBV7-3 to TRBJ2-5, with a possible D match to TRBD1 (6 bases). Sequencing used PBMCs, obtained 5 days after the first yellow fever vaccination. This clonotype was obtained from a young man who received the YFV17D yellow fever vaccine. The CDR3 here is CASSLATGETQYF. Here the CDR3 DNA reads TGTGCCAGCAGCTTAGCGACAGGAGAGACCCAGTACTTC.